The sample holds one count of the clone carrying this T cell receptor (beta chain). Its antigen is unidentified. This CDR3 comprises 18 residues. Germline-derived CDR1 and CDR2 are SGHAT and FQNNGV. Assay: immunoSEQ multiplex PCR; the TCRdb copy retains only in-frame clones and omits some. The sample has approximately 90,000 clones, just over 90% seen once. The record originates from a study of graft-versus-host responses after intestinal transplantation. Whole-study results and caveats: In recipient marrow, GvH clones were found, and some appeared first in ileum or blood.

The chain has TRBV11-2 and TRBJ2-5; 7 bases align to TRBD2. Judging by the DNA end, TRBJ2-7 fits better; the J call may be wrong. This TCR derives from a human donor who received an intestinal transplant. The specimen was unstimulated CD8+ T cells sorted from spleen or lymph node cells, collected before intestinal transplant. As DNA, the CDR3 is TGTGCCAGCAGGGGGGGTCAGGTCGCGCGGGAGAGAACCTACGAGCAGTACTTC. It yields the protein CASRGGQVARERTYEQYF.